The 18 T cell receptor beta chains listed next were all sequenced from one sample in a study of shared clonotypes between healthy human individuals. Using immunoSEQ multiplex PCR, the repertoire was profiled, and TCRdb retains in-frame clones only, with some absent. The table has 80,000 to 100,000 clones, 68% seen once. Sequenced input: memory CD8+ T cells sorted from blood. Stated subset: CD45RO+ cells pooled with CCR7-negative TemRA cells. The receptors here all came from a man between 25 and 39 years old in good health.

The chain is built from TRBV7-2 and TRBJ2-4, with D unclear. V was shortened by 1 base and J by 4 bases, with 2 bases between the two germline ends. CDR3 length: 12 residues. Germline lookup yields CDR1 SGHTA and CDR2 FQGNSA. In nucleotides, the CDR3 is TGTGCCAGCAGCTTAGGTAAAAACATTCAGTACTTC. Its protein is CASSLGKNIQYF.

This clone appeared a few times. This chain connects TRBV7-9 to TRBJ1-1, with TRBD1 as a possible D gene (6 bases). Germline CDR1 is SEHNR and CDR2 is FQNEAQ (reference sequence). Trimming shortened V by 5 bases and J by 0 bases, and 22 bases separated the two germline ends. CDR3 length: 18 residues. CDR3 sequence: CASSQKDLRQAVNTEAFF. CDR3 sequence (DNA): TGTGCCAGCAGCCAAAAAGACCTAAGACAGGCGGTGAACACTGAAGCTTTCTTT.

There are a few counts of this clone. This sample also contains other DNA sequences that code for the same CDR3. The genes are TRBV7-2 and TRBJ2-1, with TRBD1 as a possible D gene (6 bases). V dropped 3 bases and J dropped 5 bases, with 8 bases sitting between them. The CDR3 loop spans 13 amino acids. CDR1 and CDR2 (germline): SGHTA, FQGNSA. The CDR3 DNA reads TGTGCCAGCAGCTTGGGACACAACAATGAGCAGTTCTTC. Its translation: CASSLGHNNEQFF.

V usage is TRBV5-8 and J usage is TRBJ2-5, with 8 bases fitting TRBD1. CDR3 length: 14 residues. CDR1 and CDR2 (germline): SGHTS, YDEGEE. V shed 4 bases and J 5 bases; nucleotides not matched to a gene: 7. The CDR3 loop reads CASSGFRGPETQYF. In nucleotides, the CDR3 is TGTGCCAGCAGCGGTTTCAGGGGGCCCGAGACCCAGTACTTC.

The genes are TRBV27 and TRBJ2-7, with a weak D call TRBD2 (5 bases). The length of the CDR3 is 13 residues. Looked up from germline, CDR1 is MNHEY and CDR2 is SMNVEV (reference sequence). V lost 1 base, J lost 7 bases, and 11 bases lay in between. The CDR3 bases are TGTGCCAGCAGTTTATTCAGCTCGGGGGAGCAGTACTTC. Its protein is CASSLFSSGEQYF.

This sequence joins TRBV4-1 and TRBJ2-4; possibly TRBD2 for D (5 bases). The V gene lost 3 bases and the J gene lost 8 bases, with 14 bases spanning the gap. The CDR3 covers 14 residues. Germline V lookup: CDR1 MGHRA, CDR2 YSYEKL. DNA for the CDR3: TGCGCCAGCAGCCATATAGAACACGGGGACATTCAGTACTTC. Protein sequence: CASSHIEHGDIQYF.

This clone came up once. The rearrangement uses TRBV11-3 and TRBJ2-3; 9 bases match TRBD2. The CDR3 is 16 residues long. Trimming at V came to 0 bases and at J to 4 bases, leaving 5 bases not matched to a gene. CDR1 SGHNT and CDR2 YENEEA come from the germline V gene. The CDR3: CASSLDSGSGADTQYF. Written as DNA, the CDR3 is TGTGCCAGCAGCTTAGATAGCGGGAGCGGCGCAGATACGCAGTATTTT. Full variable domain (missing parts from reference TRBV11-3 and TRBJ2-3): EAGVVQSPRYKIIEKKQPVAFWCNPISGHNTLYWYLQNLGQGPELLIRYENEEAVDDSQLPKDRFSAERLKGVDSTLKIQPAELGDSAVYLCASSLDSGSGADTQYFGPGTRLTVL.

The V call is TRBV19, the J call TRBJ1-5; perhaps TRBD1 as D (5 bases). Germline CDR1 reads LNHDA; CDR2 reads SQIVND (reference sequence). Trimming left V 8 bases short and J 2 bases short, with 19 bases between. The CDR3 spans 16 residues. CDR3 in amino acids: CASDQGPPCCNQPQHF. In DNA form, the CDR3 reads TGTGCCAGTGACCAGGGACCACCTTGTTGCAATCAGCCCCAGCATTTT.

The gene calls are TRBV5-4 and TRBJ2-7; D perhaps matches TRBD1 (5 bases). Germline-derived CDR1 and CDR2 are SGHNT and YYREEE (reference sequence). The V end was cut by 4 bases, the J end by 9 bases, with 14 bases between. The CDR3 is made up of 12 amino acids. The CDR3 region is CASSQEGVWQYF. The CDR3 DNA sequence: TGTGCCAGCAGCCAAGAAGGGGTTTGGCAGTACTTC.

This chain uses TRBV6-1 with TRBJ2-7, with a tentative D call TRBD1 (6 bases). V was shortened by 4 bases and J by 1 base, with 17 bases between the two germline ends. Germline V CDR1 and CDR2: MNHNS, SASEGT. The CDR3 has 16 residues. The DNA of the CDR3 is TGTGCCAGCAGTGTCTCAGGGGACGGCGGTTCCTACGAGCAGTACTTC. Amino acid sequence: CASSVSGDGGSYEQYF.

The rearrangement uses TRBV28 and TRBJ1-2; a possible D gene is TRBD1 (6 bases). The CDR3 has 15 amino acids. In germline, CDR1 is MDHEN, CDR2 SYDVKM. The V end was cut by 5 bases, the J end by 6 bases, with 19 bases between. The CDR3 here is CASSLPRGGANGYTF. The CDR3 coding sequence is TGTGCCAGCAGTCTCCCTCGTGGGGGGGCGAATGGCTACACCTTC.

V usage is TRBV25-1 and J usage is TRBJ2-2; 8 bases line up with TRBD2. CDR1 and CDR2 from the germline V gene are MGHDK and SYGVNS. V trimming: 6 bases; J trimming: 6 bases; junction bases outside the gene matches: 12. This CDR3 has 16 residues. The CDR3 sequence: CASRPTSGHLSGELFF. The CDR3 DNA sequence: TGTGCCAGCAGACCTACTAGCGGACACCTATCCGGGGAGCTGTTTTTT.

The count of this clone is one. The rearrangement uses TRBV7-9 and TRBJ2-7, with D hard to call. V was clipped by 5 bases and J by 0 bases, with 17 bases between them. This CDR3 has 16 residues. The germline CDR1 and CDR2 sequences are SEHNR and FQNEAQ (reference sequence). CDR3 residues: CASSPPSWADSYEQYF. The CDR3 DNA reads TGTGCCAGCAGCCCCCCCTCCTGGGCGGACTCCTACGAGCAGTACTTC.

This clone was seen a single time. The V gene is TRBV6-5, the J gene TRBJ2-2; D gene unclear. V lost 6 bases and J 6 bases, leaving 17 bases between the germline ends. The germline CDR1 and CDR2 sequences are MNHEY and SVGAGI. CDR3 length equals 15 residues. The CDR3 reads CASRSDNSPPGELFF. CDR3 DNA: TGTGCCAGCAGGTCGGATAACTCCCCCCCCGGGGAGCTGTTTTTT.

The chain recombines TRBV12-5 with TRBJ2-5; TRBD2 matches 12 bases. CDR1 and CDR2 from the germline V gene are LGHNT and FRNRAP. The J segment lost 0 bases and the V segment lost 1 base, leaving 6 bases of the junction unmatched. CDR3 size: 18 residues. The CDR3 coding sequence is TGTGCTAGTGGTTTGGGGACTAGCGGGGATCCATACCAAGAGACCCAGTACTTC. It specifies CASGLGTSGDPYQETQYF.

The chain employs TRBV28 and TRBJ2-3; perhaps TRBD1 as D (6 bases). The V and J ends lost 5 bases and 7 bases respectively, with 16 bases between them. The CDR3 sequence is 14 residues long. Germline CDR1 and CDR2: MDHEN and SYDVKM. As DNA, the CDR3 is TGTGCCAGCAGTAGCCGGGACATAGGGTATACGCAGTATTTT. Its translation: CASSSRDIGYTQYF.

This clone has just one count. This rearrangement joins TRBV4-1 to TRBJ1-1; D is unresolved. This CDR3 is 14 amino acids long. With 4 bases removed from V and 4 bases from J, the gap between germline ends came to 13 bases. The germline gives CDR1 MGHRA, CDR2 YSYEKL. The CDR3 spells CASSLRAIPTEAFF. The CDR3, as DNA: TGCGCCAGCAGCCTGCGGGCAATCCCCACTGAAGCTTTCTTT.

The V gene is TRBV2, the J gene TRBJ2-3, with TRBD1 identical over 9 bases. This CDR3 is built from 17 residues. CDR1 is SNHLY and CDR2 is FYNNEI in the germline V gene. V trimming: 1 base; J trimming: 3 bases; junction bases outside the gene matches: 8. CDR3 residues: CASSEVRDRVYTDTQYF. CDR3 sequence (DNA): TGTGCCAGCAGTGAAGTCCGGGACAGGGTATATACAGATACGCAGTATTTT.